This entry lists 21 T cell receptor beta chains sequenced from one sample in a study of cytomegalovirus exposure and HLA in healthy donors. Libraries were prepared by immunoSEQ multiplex PCR; TCRdb keeps only in-frame clonotypes and omits some of them. The repertoire holds 90,000 to 150,000 clones, with 75% to 90% as singletons. Sequenced: PBMCs. Every receptor here comes from a man aged 18 to 30 in good health and CMV-seropositive.

The chain joins TRBV5-6 to TRBJ2-1, with D perhaps matching TRBD1 (6 bases). Trimming took 4 bases from V and 1 from J, leaving 12 bases between them. The germline V gene encodes CDR1 SGHDT and CDR2 YYEEEE. This CDR3 comprises 15 residues. The CDR3 region has the DNA TGTGCCAGCAGCGGTCCAGGGGTATCCTACAATGAGCAGTTCTTC. Translation: CASSGPGVSYNEQFF.

The rearrangement links TRBV7-2 to TRBJ2-2, with 10 bases lining up with TRBD1. Looked up from germline, CDR1 is SGHTA and CDR2 is FQGNSA. This CDR3 region has 15 residues. The J segment lost 6 bases and the V segment lost 5 bases, leaving 6 bases of the junction unmatched. The CDR3 DNA sequence: TGTGCCAGCAGCGCCGGGACAGGGGTGTCCGGGGAGCTGTTTTTT. It encodes CASSAGTGVSGELFF.

This clone appeared a few times. This chain links TRBV9 with TRBJ1-2; 8 bases align to TRBD1. V lost 0 bases and J lost 7; bases outside the gene matches: 2. Germline V gene lookup returns CDR1 SGDLS and CDR2 YYNGEE. The CDR3 covers 13 residues. The CDR3 loop is CASSVGQGAGYTF. The CDR3 bases are TGTGCCAGCAGCGTAGGGCAGGGGGCTGGCTACACCTTC.

CDR3 nucleotides: TGTGCCAGCAGGGCTCTAGCGGGGGGGCCCGGTGAGCAGTTCTTC. Translated, it gives CASRALAGGPGEQFF. This chain links TRBV7-2 with TRBJ2-1; 12 bases match TRBD2. The CDR3 contains 15 residues. The germline V gene has CDR1 SGHTA and CDR2 FQGNSA. J lost 9 bases, V lost 6 bases, and 9 bases had no gene match.

Concerning this clone: This specimen includes other DNA sequences encoding the same CDR3. The V gene is TRBV7-2, the J gene TRBJ1-2; 9 bases are shared with TRBD1. V trimming: 6 bases; J trimming: 13 bases; junction bases outside the gene matches: 9. Germline lookup yields CDR1 SGHTA and CDR2 FQGNSA. The CDR3 is 12 amino acids. The CDR3 coding sequence is TGTGCCAGCAGTGGACAGGGGAGACCTTTCACCTTC. This sequence encodes CASSGQGRPFTF.

The gene calls are TRBV4-1 and TRBJ2-2; 7 bases fit TRBD1. V dropped 6 bases and J dropped 1; count of bases not matched to a gene: 2. The CDR3 is 14 residues long. Germline CDR1 and CDR2: MGHRA and YSYEKL. The CDR3 DNA reads as TGCGCCAGCAGGTGGACAGGGAACACCGGGGAGCTGTTTTTT. Residues: CASRWTGNTGELFF.

J is TRBJ1-6 and V is TRBV19; TRBD1 matches at 7 bases. This CDR3 is built from 18 residues. Germline values: CDR1 LNHDA, CDR2 SQIVND (reference sequence). J was trimmed by 5 bases and V by 0 bases; bases with no gene match: 10. The CDR3 sequence: CASSIDREDRRDNSPLHF. The CDR3 region has the DNA TGTGCCAGTAGTATAGATCGAGAGGACAGGCGAGATAATTCACCCCTCCACTTT. The full variable domain, completed using reference TRBV19 and TRBJ1-6, is DGGITQSPKYLFRKEGQNVTLSCEQNLNHDAMYWYRQDPGQGLRLIYYSQIVNDFQKGDIAEGYSVSREKKESFPLTVTSAQKNPTAFYLCASSIDREDRRDNSPLHFGNGTRLTVT.

This chain connects TRBV11-2 to TRBJ2-2; unclear D gene. The CDR3 runs 15 residues. V lost 5 bases to trimming and J lost 0 bases, with 10 bases between them. CDR1 and CDR2 (germline): SGHAT, FQNNGV. The CDR3 here is CASSPLIANTGELFF. The CDR3 DNA follows: TGTGCCAGCAGCCCCCTCATAGCGAACACCGGGGAGCTGTTTTTT.

The chain combines TRBV5-1 with TRBJ1-1, with D hard to call. Deletions cut 0 bases from V and 4 bases from J, with 7 bases between. CDR3 length equals 13 residues. Germline V gives CDR1 SGHRS, CDR2 YFSETQ. This CDR3 reads CASSLGGSTEAFF. The CDR3 coding sequence is TGCGCCAGCAGCTTGGGCGGGTCCACTGAAGCTTTCTTT. Using reference TRBV5-1 and TRBJ1-1 for the parts outside the CDR3, the full variable domain is KAGVTQTPRYLIKTRGQQVTLSCSPISGHRSVSWYQQTPGQGLQFLFEYFSETQRNKGNFPGRFSGRQFSNSRSEMNVSTLELGDSALYLCASSLGGSTEAFFGQGTRLTVV.

V is TRBV2 and J is TRBJ1-5, with 7 bases identical to TRBD1. The trim removed 6 bases at V and 2 bases at J, leaving 4 bases unmatched. The CDR3 runs to 14 residues. Germline V gene data show CDR1 as SNHLY and CDR2 as FYNNEI. This CDR3 is CASRDREGNQPQHF. Written as DNA, the CDR3 is TGTGCCAGCAGAGACAGGGAAGGCAATCAGCCCCAGCATTTT.

V usage is TRBV18 and J usage is TRBJ1-6; unclear D gene. Germline-derived CDR1 and CDR2 are KGHSH and LQKENI. CDR3 length: 13 amino acids. V was shortened by 3 bases and J by 7 bases, with 7 bases between the two germline ends. The chain's CDR3 is CASSPSENSPLHF. The DNA for the CDR3 is TGTGCCAGCTCACCTTCCGAGAATTCACCCCTCCACTTT.

A single count supports this clone. V is TRBV16 and J is TRBJ2-2; 10 bases line up with TRBD1. V lost 0 bases, J lost 5 bases, and 3 bases stayed unmatched. The CDR3 consists of 16 residues. CDR1 and CDR2 (germline): KGHSY, FQNENV. CDR3 DNA: TGTGCCAGCAGCCAATCGGGGACAGGGGTTACCGGGGAGCTGTTTTTT. Protein: CASSQSGTGVTGELFF.

The chain has TRBV18 and TRBJ1-2; TRBD1 might be the D (6 bases). There are 15 residues in the CDR3. V lost 3 bases and J 6 bases, leaving 17 bases between the germline ends. Looked up from germline, CDR1 is KGHSH and CDR2 is LQKENI. The CDR3 region is CASSPSQGQSDGYTF. The DNA for the CDR3 is TGTGCCAGCTCACCGTCCCAAGGACAGTCAGATGGCTACACCTTC. The entire variable domain, with the rest obtained from reference TRBV18 and TRBJ1-2, is as follows: NAGVMQNPRHLVRRRGQEARLRCSPMKGHSHVYWYRQLPEEGLKFMVYLQKENIIDESGMPKERFSAEFPKEGPSILRIQQVVRGDSAAYFCASSPSQGQSDGYTFGSGTRLTVV.

The rearrangement links TRBV2 to TRBJ1-1, with 7 bases lining up with TRBD1. J gave up 0 bases and V 8 bases, and 15 bases lay outside the gene matches. Per the germline V gene, CDR1 is SNHLY and CDR2 is FYNNEI. This CDR3 comprises 17 residues. The CDR3 here is CASSSQGQRRMNTEAFF. The DNA of the CDR3 is TGTGCCAGCTCCTCCCAGGGACAGAGAAGGATGAACACTGAAGCTTTCTTT.

This sequence joins TRBV4-2 and TRBJ2-7, with TRBD1 matching over 9 bases. Losses at the gene ends were 2 bases for V and 7 bases for J; bases not matched to a gene: 12. The germline V gene encodes CDR1 LGHNA and CDR2 YNFKEQ. The CDR3 consists of 16 residues. CDR3 region: CASSQHLGQGLGEQYF. In DNA, the CDR3 is TGTGCCAGCAGCCAACATCTGGGACAGGGTCTAGGAGAGCAGTACTTC.

The chain has TRBV10-1 and TRBJ2-3; TRBD1 is a possible D gene (7 bases). The CDR3 is made up of 15 amino acids. Looked up from germline, CDR1 is WNHNN and CDR2 is SYGVQD (reference sequence). V lost 2 bases and J lost 3, with 12 bases in between. Here the CDR3 reads CASSERGTDTDTQYF. Written as DNA, the CDR3 is TGCGCCAGCAGTGAGCGCGGGACAGATACAGATACGCAGTATTTT.

The chain couples TRBV4-3 to TRBJ2-7; tentatively, D is TRBD1 (5 bases). The CDR3 consists of 13 residues. Trimming removed 1 base at V and 7 bases at J, with 11 bases between. The V gene's germline CDR1 is LGHNA and CDR2 YSLEER. The CDR3 region is CASSQGQLSEQYF. CDR3 nucleotides: TGCGCCAGCAGCCAAGGACAGCTTTCAGAGCAGTACTTC.

The chain joins TRBV28 to TRBJ1-5, with D hard to call. The germline V gene encodes CDR1 MDHEN and CDR2 SYDVKM. V lost 2 bases and J lost 3, with 11 bases in between. The CDR3 runs 15 residues. The CDR3 spells CASSLTIGDNQPQHF. In DNA form, the CDR3 reads TGTGCCAGCAGTTTAACAATCGGAGACAATCAGCCCCAGCATTTT.

The CDR3 loop reads CASSQDLPPLTGGPTYEQYF. In DNA form, the CDR3 reads TGCGCCAGCAGCCAAGATTTGCCCCCCTTGACGGGGGGACCCACCTACGAGCAGTACTTC. This chain links TRBV4-3 with TRBJ2-7, with 7 bases matching TRBD2. Germline values: CDR1 LGHNA, CDR2 YSLEER. The CDR3 sequence is 20 residues long. V lost 0 bases to trimming and J lost 2 bases; unmatched junction nucleotides: 19.

The gene calls are TRBV7-2 and TRBJ2-7; 9 nucleotides align to TRBD1. The germline CDR1 and CDR2 sequences are SGHTA and FQGNSA. The CDR3 consists of 15 residues. The trim removed 5 bases at V and 5 bases at J, leaving 10 bases unmatched. CDR3 residues: CASSPPGTGTNEQYF. CDR3 nucleotides: TGTGCCAGCAGCCCCCCCGGGACAGGGACTAACGAGCAGTACTTC. Using reference TRBV7-2 and TRBJ2-7 for the parts outside the CDR3, the full variable domain is GAGVSQSPSNKVTEKGKDVELRCDPISGHTALYWYRQSLGQGLEFLIYFQGNSAPDKSGLPSDRFSAERTGGSVSTLTIQRTQQEDSAVYLCASSPPGTGTNEQYFGPGTRLTVT.

This sequence joins TRBV6-1 and TRBJ2-7; D possibly corresponds to TRBD1 (6 bases). The CDR3 contains 16 residues. V lost 0 bases and J 1 base, leaving 13 bases between the germline ends. Germline V gives CDR1 MNHNS, CDR2 SASEGT. The CDR3 here is CASSEAGQKGSYEQYF. CDR3 DNA: TGTGCCAGCAGTGAAGCGGGACAAAAGGGGTCCTACGAGCAGTACTTC.